Below are 19 T cell receptor beta chains sequenced from a single sample in a study of blood T cell repertoires in COVID-19 (dated by TCRdb to about 2020). Library preparation employed the immunoSEQ multiplex PCR assay. Entries here come from immuneACCESS through TCRdb and include only in-frame sequences with V and J called. Some clones fail to appear in such tables; in the studies checked, an unresolved V gene covers under half of the shortfall, and the cause of the remainder is unknown. Across this sample there are a few hundred thousand clones, with 75% to 90% seen only once. The ten largest make up around 8% of the sample. Sequencing used peripheral blood. The receptor source for this set is a woman at least 80 years old with COVID-19, enrolled during active disease.

This chain connects TRBV2 to TRBJ1-2, with D maybe TRBD1 (6 bases). V was cut by 8 bases and J by 4 bases, with 20 bases left in between. The CDR3 length is 15 residues. Germline loops: CDR1 SNHLY, CDR2 FYNNEI. CDR3 coding DNA: TGTGCCAGCGCCTCGACAGGCGGTGCCGGCTATGGCTACACCTTC. This gives the protein CASASTGGAGYGYTF.

The V call is TRBV5-4, the J call TRBJ1-1; 10 bases map to TRBD1. The germline V gene encodes CDR1 SGHNT and CDR2 YYREEE (reference sequence). The CDR3 is 14 amino acids. Unmatched junction bases numbered 7, after V lost 6 bases and J lost 5 bases. The CDR3: CASTWTGGGTEAFF. As DNA, the CDR3 is TGTGCCAGCACCTGGACAGGGGGAGGGACTGAAGCTTTCTTT.

This clone was recorded only once. The CDR3 DNA reads TGTGCCAGCAAAGGCGACCGGACGGGACTTTACACTGAAGCTTTCTTT. Its translation: CASKGDRTGLYTEAFF. The chain uses TRBV27 and TRBJ1-1, with D possibly TRBD1 on 5 matching bases. The CDR3 loop spans 16 amino acids. With 7 bases removed from V and 3 bases from J, the gap between germline ends came to 21 bases. Germline values: CDR1 MNHEY, CDR2 SMNVEV (reference sequence).

This sequence joins TRBV19 and TRBJ1-2; 8 nucleotides agree with TRBD1. This CDR3 contains 14 residues. The V gene end was trimmed by 2 bases and the J gene end by 4 bases; junction bases not matched to a gene: 3. Per the germline V gene, CDR1 is LNHDA and CDR2 is SQIVND (reference sequence). This CDR3 reads CASSITGTGYGYTF. For the CDR3, the DNA is TGTGCCAGTAGTATAACCGGGACAGGCTATGGCTACACCTTC.

This clone was counted only a few times. The chain carries TRBV6-5 and TRBJ1-6, with D perhaps matching TRBD1 (5 bases). Germline V gene sequence: CDR1 MNHEY, CDR2 SVGAGI. V was pared by 6 bases and J by 6 bases, with 9 bases between. The CDR3 spans 13 residues. The CDR3 sequence is CASRPDSNSPLHF. The CDR3 DNA sequence: TGTGCCAGCAGGCCCGACAGTAATTCACCCCTCCACTTT.

The chain uses TRBV28 and TRBJ2-5, with 7 bases identical to TRBD1. Trimming took 2 bases from V and 3 from J; bases not matched to a gene: 12. The CDR3 length is 17 residues. From germline, CDR1 is MDHEN and CDR2 SYDVKM. In DNA, the CDR3 is TGTGCCAGCAGTTTACCTCAGACAGGGTTATATGAAGAGACCCAGTACTTC. Translated: CASSLPQTGLYEETQYF.

The rearrangement uses TRBV20-1 and TRBJ1-2, with 8 bases lining up with TRBD1. The trim removed 3 bases at V and 7 bases at J, leaving 1 base unmatched. This CDR3 contains 11 residues. From germline, CDR1 is DFQATT and CDR2 SNEGSKA (reference sequence). CDR3 amino acids: CSARTGAGYTF. CDR3 in DNA: TGCAGTGCTAGGACAGGGGCTGGCTACACCTTC.

The V call is TRBV5-1, the J call TRBJ1-1; TRBD1 might be the D (5 bases). The CDR3 is made up of 14 amino acids. Germline lookup yields CDR1 SGHRS and CDR2 YFSETQ. The V and J ends lost 1 base and 8 bases respectively, with 15 bases between them. The CDR3 spells CASSLFRGLGEAFF. CDR3 nucleotide sequence: TGCGCCAGCAGCTTGTTTAGGGGCCTGGGGGAAGCTTTCTTT.

The chain recombines TRBV7-2 with TRBJ1-1; a weak D match, TRBD1 (5 bases). Germline values: CDR1 SGHTA, CDR2 FQGNSA. V lost 3 bases to trimming and J lost 5 bases, with 13 bases between them. This CDR3 has 14 amino acids. The CDR3 region is CASSFTPGGTEAFF. DNA of the CDR3: TGTGCCAGCAGCTTTACCCCCGGGGGAACTGAAGCTTTCTTT.

The V call is TRBV15, the J call TRBJ2-6; perhaps TRBD2 as D (7 bases). The CDR3 runs 18 residues. V was cut by 7 bases and J by 0 bases, with 19 bases left in between. Germline values: CDR1 LNHNV, CDR2 YYDKDF (reference sequence). The CDR3 sequence: CATTGGRVTLSGANVLTF. The CDR3 bases are TGTGCCACCACGGGGGGCAGGGTGACCCTCTCTGGGGCCAACGTCCTGACTTTC.

The V gene is TRBV20-1, the J gene TRBJ2-1, with TRBD2 matching 7 bases. The length of the CDR3 is 14 residues. The V and J ends lost 3 bases and 5 bases, in that order; junction bases with no gene match: 7. Germline CDR1 reads DFQATT; CDR2 reads SNEGSKA (reference sequence). CDR3 loop: CSASLAVRNNEQFF. In DNA form, the CDR3 reads TGCAGTGCTAGTCTAGCGGTCCGAAACAATGAGCAGTTCTTC.

This clone occurred a few times. The chain is built from TRBV12-3 or TRBV12-4 and TRBJ1-2, with TRBD1 as a possible D gene (5 bases). Deletions cut 6 bases from V and 1 base from J, with 9 bases between. The CDR3 is 13 residues long. CDR3: CASRGGNNYGYTF. The CDR3 bases are TGTGCCAGCAGGGGGGGGAATAACTATGGCTACACCTTC.

The chain recombines TRBV18 with TRBJ2-7; 10 positions match TRBD1. CDR1 and CDR2 from the germline V gene are KGHSH and LQKENI. CDR3 length equals 14 residues. V gave up 3 bases and J gave up 7 bases; unmatched junction bases: 6. The CDR3 DNA sequence: TGTGCCAGCTCACCCGGACAGGGGGGGTTTGAGCAGTACTTC. Translation gives CASSPGQGGFEQYF.

The chain carries TRBV5-6 and TRBJ1-2; 9 nucleotides agree with TRBD1. Germline V gives CDR1 SGHDT, CDR2 YYEEEE. This CDR3 has 15 residues. With V trimmed by 4 bases and J by 0 bases, 4 bases remained unmatched. The CDR3 DNA reads TGTGCCAGCAGCAACAGGGGGCCGTCTAACTATGGCTACACCTTC. Encoded protein: CASSNRGPSNYGYTF. Variable domain in full (rest from reference TRBV5-6 and TRBJ1-2): DAGVTQSPTHLIKTRGQQVTLRCSPKSGHDTVSWYQQALGQGPQFIFQYYEEEERQRGNFPDRFSGHQFPNYSSELNVNALLLGDSALYLCASSNRGPSNYGYTFGSGTRLTVV.

The genes are TRBV7-9 and TRBJ2-2, with 11 bases aligning to TRBD1. The CDR3 contains 16 residues. The germline CDR1 and CDR2 sequences are SEHNR and FQNEAQ (reference sequence). With 6 bases clipped from V and 5 bases from J, the junction kept 8 bases outside the gene matches. The CDR3 loop reads CASRFAGTGGTGELFF. The CDR3 DNA sequence: TGTGCCAGCAGGTTCGCCGGGACAGGGGGAACCGGGGAGCTGTTTTTT.

This clone was found a few times. The gene calls are TRBV18 and TRBJ1-1, with D possibly matching TRBD1 (5 bases). CDR1 is KGHSH, CDR2 LQKENI, per germline. The CDR3 covers 14 residues. V lost 3 bases to trimming and J lost 4 bases, with 12 bases between them. The CDR3 nucleotides are TGTGCCAGCTCACCCTTGGGGGAGGTCACTGAAGCTTTCTTT. It codes for CASSPLGEVTEAFF.

The chain couples TRBV28 to TRBJ1-5, with D unclear. The CDR3 runs 14 residues. V dropped 3 bases and J dropped 5 bases, with 11 bases sitting between them. CDR1 is MDHEN, CDR2 SYDVKM, per germline. CDR3 DNA sequence: TGTGCCAGCAGTTTTGGTTATAGTTATCAGCCCCAGCATTTT. It codes for CASSFGYSYQPQHF. Filled out from reference TRBV28 and TRBJ1-5, the complete variable domain reads DVKVTQSSRYLVKRTGEKVFLECVQDMDHENMFWYRQDPGLGLRLIYFSYDVKMKEKGDIPEGYSVSREKKERFSLILESASTNQTSMYLCASSFGYSYQPQHFGDGTRLSIL.

This clone has ten or more counts. Distinct nucleotide sequences in the sample also encode this CDR3. This chain joins TRBV2 and TRBJ2-2; maybe TRBD2 (5 bases). Germline values: CDR1 SNHLY, CDR2 FYNNEI. Trimming took off 9 bases at V and 4 bases at J, with 15 bases between the two ends. The CDR3 runs 14 residues. CDR3 sequence (DNA): TGTGCCAGTAGAAGGGAGATGTCCACCGGGGAGCTGTTTTTT. This translates into CASRREMSTGELFF.

This clone is a singleton in its sample. V and J are TRBV19 and TRBJ1-4, with 8 bases identical to TRBD1. Unmatched junction bases numbered 3, after V lost 3 bases and J lost 0 bases. Looked up from germline, CDR1 is LNHDA and CDR2 is SQIVND (reference sequence). The length of the CDR3 is 16 residues. The CDR3 spells CASSIGTGPTNEKLFF. The DNA for the CDR3 is TGTGCCAGTAGTATTGGGACAGGACCAACTAATGAAAAACTGTTTTTT.